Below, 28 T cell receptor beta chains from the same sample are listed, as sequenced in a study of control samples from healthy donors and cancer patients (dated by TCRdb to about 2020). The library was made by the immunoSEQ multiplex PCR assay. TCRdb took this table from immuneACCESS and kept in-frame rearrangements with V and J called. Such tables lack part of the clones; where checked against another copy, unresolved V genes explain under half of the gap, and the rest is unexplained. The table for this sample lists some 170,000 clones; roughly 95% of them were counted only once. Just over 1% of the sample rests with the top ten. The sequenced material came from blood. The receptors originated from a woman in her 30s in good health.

The DNA of the CDR3 is TGTGCCAGCTCACCACTTCCGGGGGGGCCGTCGTTAGAGACCCAGTACTTC. Its translation is CASSPLPGGPSLETQYF. The J gene is TRBJ2-5, the V gene TRBV18, with TRBD2 identical over 8 bases. The V gene's germline CDR1 is KGHSH and CDR2 LQKENI. With 1 base clipped from V and 4 bases from J, the junction kept 11 bases outside the gene matches. CDR3 length: 17 amino acids.

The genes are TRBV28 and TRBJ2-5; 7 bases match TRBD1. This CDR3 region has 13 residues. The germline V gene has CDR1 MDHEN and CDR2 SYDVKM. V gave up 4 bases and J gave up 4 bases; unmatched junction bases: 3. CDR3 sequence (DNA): TGTGCCAGCAGTTCGGGACAGCTAGAGACCCAGTACTTC. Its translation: CASSSGQLETQYF.

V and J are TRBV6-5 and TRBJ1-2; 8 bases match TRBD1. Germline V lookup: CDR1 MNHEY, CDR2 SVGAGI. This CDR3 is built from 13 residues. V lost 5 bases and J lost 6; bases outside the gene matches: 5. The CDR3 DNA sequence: TGTGCCAGCAGTACCCAGACAGGGGATGGCTACACCTTC. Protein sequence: CASSTQTGDGYTF.

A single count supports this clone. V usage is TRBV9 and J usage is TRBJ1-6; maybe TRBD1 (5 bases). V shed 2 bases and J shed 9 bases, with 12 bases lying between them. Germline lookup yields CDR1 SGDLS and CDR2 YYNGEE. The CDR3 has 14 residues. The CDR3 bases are TGTGCCAGCAGCGTTGACCAGGGCTCTTCACCCCTCCACTTT. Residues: CASSVDQGSSPLHF.

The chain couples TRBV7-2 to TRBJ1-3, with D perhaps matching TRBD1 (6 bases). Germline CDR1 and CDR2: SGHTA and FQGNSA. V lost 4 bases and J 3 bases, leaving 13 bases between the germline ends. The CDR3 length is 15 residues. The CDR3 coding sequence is TGTGCCAGCAGCTCAGCAGGGGTGTATGGAAACACCATATATTTT. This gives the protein CASSSAGVYGNTIYF.

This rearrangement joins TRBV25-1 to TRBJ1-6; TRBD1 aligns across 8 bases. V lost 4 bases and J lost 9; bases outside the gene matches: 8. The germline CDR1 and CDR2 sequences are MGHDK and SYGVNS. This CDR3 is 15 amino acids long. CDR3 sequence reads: CASSGWTGTASPLHF. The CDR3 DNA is TGTGCCAGCAGTGGCTGGACAGGGACGGCTTCACCCCTCCACTTT.

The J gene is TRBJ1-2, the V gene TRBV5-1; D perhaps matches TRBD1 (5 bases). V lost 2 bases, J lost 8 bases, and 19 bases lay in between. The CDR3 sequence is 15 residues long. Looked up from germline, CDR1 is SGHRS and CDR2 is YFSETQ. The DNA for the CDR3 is TGCGCCAGCAGCTTTAAGGGCAGGGACCTTTGGGGCTACACCTTC. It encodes CASSFKGRDLWGYTF.

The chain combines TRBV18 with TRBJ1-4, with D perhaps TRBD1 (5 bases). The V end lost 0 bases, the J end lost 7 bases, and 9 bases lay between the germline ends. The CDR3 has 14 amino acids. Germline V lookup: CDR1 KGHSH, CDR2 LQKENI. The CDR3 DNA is TGTGCCAGCTCACCACCAGGACACGGTGAAAAACTGTTTTTT. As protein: CASSPPGHGEKLFF.

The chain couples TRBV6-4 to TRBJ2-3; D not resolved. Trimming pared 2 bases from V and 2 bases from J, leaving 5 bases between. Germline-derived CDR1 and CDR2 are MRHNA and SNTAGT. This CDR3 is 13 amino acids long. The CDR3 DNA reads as TGTGCCAGCAGTGACCACGACACAGATACGCAGTATTTT. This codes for CASSDHDTDTQYF.

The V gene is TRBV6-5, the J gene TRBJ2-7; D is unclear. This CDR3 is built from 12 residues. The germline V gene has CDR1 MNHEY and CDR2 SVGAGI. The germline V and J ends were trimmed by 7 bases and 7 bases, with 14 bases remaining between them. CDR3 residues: CASNSPSREQYF. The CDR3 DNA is TGTGCCAGCAATAGTCCTTCTCGAGAGCAGTACTTC.

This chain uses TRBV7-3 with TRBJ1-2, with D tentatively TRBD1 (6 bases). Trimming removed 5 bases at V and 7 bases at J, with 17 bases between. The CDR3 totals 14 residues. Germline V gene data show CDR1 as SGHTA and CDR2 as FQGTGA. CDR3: CASSPYPGAPGYTF. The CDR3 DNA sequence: TGTGCCAGCAGCCCTTACCCGGGGGCGCCTGGCTACACCTTC.

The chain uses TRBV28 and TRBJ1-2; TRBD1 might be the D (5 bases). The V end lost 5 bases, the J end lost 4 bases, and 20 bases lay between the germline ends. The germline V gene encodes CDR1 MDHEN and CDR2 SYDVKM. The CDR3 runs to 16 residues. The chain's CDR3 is CASSNQEGPDFYGYTF. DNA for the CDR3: TGTGCCAGCAGTAACCAGGAGGGACCGGATTTCTATGGCTACACCTTC.

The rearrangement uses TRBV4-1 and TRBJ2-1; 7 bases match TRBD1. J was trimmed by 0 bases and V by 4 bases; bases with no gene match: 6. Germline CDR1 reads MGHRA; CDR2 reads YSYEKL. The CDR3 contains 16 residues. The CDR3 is CASSPGQRSSYNEQFF. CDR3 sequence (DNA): TGCGCCAGCAGCCCGGGACAGCGGAGCTCCTACAATGAGCAGTTCTTC.

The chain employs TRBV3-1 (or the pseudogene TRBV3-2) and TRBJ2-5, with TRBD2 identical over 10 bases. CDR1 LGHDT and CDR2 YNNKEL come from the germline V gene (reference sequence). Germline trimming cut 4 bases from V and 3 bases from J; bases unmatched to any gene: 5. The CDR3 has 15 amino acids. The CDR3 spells CASSPSGRAEETQYF. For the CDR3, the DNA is TGTGCCAGCAGCCCCAGCGGGAGGGCCGAAGAGACCCAGTACTTC.

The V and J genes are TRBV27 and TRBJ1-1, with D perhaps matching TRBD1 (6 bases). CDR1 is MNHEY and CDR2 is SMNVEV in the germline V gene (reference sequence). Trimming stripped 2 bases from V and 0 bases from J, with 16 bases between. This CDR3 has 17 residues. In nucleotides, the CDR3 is TGTGCCAGCAGTTTAAGGGGGTCCCCATCTATGAACACTGAAGCTTTCTTT. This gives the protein CASSLRGSPSMNTEAFF.

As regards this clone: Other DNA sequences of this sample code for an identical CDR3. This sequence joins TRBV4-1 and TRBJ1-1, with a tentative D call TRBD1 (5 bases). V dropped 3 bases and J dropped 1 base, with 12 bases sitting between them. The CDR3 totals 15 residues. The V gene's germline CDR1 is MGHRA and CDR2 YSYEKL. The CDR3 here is CASSQLGTANTEAFF. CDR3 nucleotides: TGCGCCAGCAGCCAGCTCGGGACGGCGAACACTGAAGCTTTCTTT.

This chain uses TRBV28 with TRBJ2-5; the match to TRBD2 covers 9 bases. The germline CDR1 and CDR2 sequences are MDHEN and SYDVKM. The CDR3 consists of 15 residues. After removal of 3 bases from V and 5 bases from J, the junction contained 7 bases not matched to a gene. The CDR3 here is CASSFSRGGRETQYF. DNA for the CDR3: TGTGCCAGCAGTTTCTCGCGGGGGGGCCGGGAGACCCAGTACTTC.

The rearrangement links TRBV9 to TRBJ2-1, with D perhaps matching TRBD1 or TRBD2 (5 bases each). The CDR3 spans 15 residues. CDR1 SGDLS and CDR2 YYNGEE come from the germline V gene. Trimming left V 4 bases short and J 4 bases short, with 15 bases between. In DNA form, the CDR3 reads TGTGCCAGCAGCCCCCGGGACCAAGCTTACAATGAGCAGTTCTTC. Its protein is CASSPRDQAYNEQFF.

CDR3 sequence: CASSQDGFTGELFF. The DNA for the CDR3 is TGTGCCAGCAGCCAAGACGGGTTCACCGGGGAGCTGTTTTTT. The chain combines TRBV4-2 with TRBJ2-2; D uncertain. The V and J ends lost 0 bases and 4 bases respectively, with 6 bases between them. This CDR3 spans 14 amino acids. Germline loops: CDR1 LGHNA, CDR2 YNFKEQ.

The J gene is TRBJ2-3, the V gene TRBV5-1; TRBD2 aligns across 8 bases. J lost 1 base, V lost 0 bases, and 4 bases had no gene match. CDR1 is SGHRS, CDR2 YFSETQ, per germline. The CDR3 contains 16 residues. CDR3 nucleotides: TGCGCCAGCAGCTTGGGGGGGACTAGTGGCACAGATACGCAGTATTTT. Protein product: CASSLGGTSGTDTQYF.

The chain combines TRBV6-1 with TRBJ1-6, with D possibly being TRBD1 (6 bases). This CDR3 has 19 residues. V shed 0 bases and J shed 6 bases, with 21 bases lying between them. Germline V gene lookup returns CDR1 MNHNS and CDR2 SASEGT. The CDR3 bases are TGTGCCAGCAGTGAAGCGCTTCCGGCAGGGGTTCAGTCTAATTCACCCCTCCACTTT. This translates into CASSEALPAGVQSNSPLHF.

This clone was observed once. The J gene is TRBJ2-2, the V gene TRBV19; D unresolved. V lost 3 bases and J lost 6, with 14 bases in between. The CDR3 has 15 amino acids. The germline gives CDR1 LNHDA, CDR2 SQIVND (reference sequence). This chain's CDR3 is CASSMGMVWAGELFF. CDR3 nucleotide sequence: TGTGCCAGTAGTATGGGAATGGTATGGGCCGGGGAGCTGTTTTTT. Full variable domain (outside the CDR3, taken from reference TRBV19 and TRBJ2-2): DGGITQSPKYLFRKEGQNVTLSCEQNLNHDAMYWYRQDPGQGLRLIYYSQIVNDFQKGDIAEGYSVSREKKESFPLTVTSAQKNPTAFYLCASSMGMVWAGELFFGEGSRLTVL.

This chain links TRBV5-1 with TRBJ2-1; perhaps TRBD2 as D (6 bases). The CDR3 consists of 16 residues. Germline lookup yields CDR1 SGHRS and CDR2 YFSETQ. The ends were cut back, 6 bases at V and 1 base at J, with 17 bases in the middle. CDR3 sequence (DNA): TGCGCCAGCACCCCCTACGGGGGTGATTCCTACAATGAGCAGTTCTTC. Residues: CASTPYGGDSYNEQFF. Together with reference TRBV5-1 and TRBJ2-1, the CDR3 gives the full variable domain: KAGVTQTPRYLIKTRGQQVTLSCSPISGHRSVSWYQQTPGQGLQFLFEYFSETQRNKGNFPGRFSGRQFSNSRSEMNVSTLELGDSALYLCASTPYGGDSYNEQFFGPGTRLTVL.

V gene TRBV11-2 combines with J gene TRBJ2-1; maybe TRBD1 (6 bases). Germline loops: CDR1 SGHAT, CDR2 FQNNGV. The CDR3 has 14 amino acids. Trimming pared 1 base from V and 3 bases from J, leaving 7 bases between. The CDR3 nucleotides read TGTGCCAGCAGCTTAGGGGGGCTCTACAATGAGCAGTTCTTC. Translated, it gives CASSLGGLYNEQFF.

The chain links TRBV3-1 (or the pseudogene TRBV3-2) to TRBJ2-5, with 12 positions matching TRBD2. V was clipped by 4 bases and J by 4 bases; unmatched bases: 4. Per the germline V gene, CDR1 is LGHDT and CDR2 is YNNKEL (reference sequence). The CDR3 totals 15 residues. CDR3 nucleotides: TGTGCCAGCAGCCCACTAGCGGGGGGCGGAGAGACCCAGTACTTC. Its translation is CASSPLAGGGETQYF.

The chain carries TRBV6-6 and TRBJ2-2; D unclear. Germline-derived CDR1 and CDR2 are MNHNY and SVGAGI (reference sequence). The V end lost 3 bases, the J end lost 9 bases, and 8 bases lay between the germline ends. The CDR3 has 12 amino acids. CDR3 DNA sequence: TGTGCCAGCAGTTATGACGCATGGGAGCTGTTTTTT. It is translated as CASSYDAWELFF.

The CDR3 sequence is CASSYSIRSGSYEQYF. The CDR3 DNA reads as TGTGCCAGCAGTTACTCGATAAGGTCTGGCTCCTACGAGCAGTACTTC. The V call is TRBV6-8, the J call TRBJ2-7; D gene uncertain. Deletions cut 0 bases from V and 0 bases from J, with 12 bases between. CDR1 and CDR2 (germline): MNHGY, SAAAGT. CDR3 length: 16 amino acids.

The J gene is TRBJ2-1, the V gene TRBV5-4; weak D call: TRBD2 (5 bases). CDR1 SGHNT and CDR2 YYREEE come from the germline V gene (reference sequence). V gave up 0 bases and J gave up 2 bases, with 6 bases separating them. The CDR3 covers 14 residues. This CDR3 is CASSLGLPYNEQFF. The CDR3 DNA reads TGTGCCAGCAGCTTGGGACTACCCTACAATGAGCAGTTCTTC.